A single sample is the source of the 14 T cell receptor beta chains below, sequenced in a study of cytomegalovirus exposure and HLA in healthy donors. Repertoires were generated with immunoSEQ multiplex PCR, while TCRdb's copy carries only in-frame clones and drops some. This sample has roughly 200,000 clones, with around 80% found just once. The specimen was PBMCs. These receptors all come from a woman between 25 and 40 years old in good health and CMV-seronegative.

The chain recombines TRBV12-5 with TRBJ1-5; D may be TRBD1 (5 bases). Germline CDR1 LGHNT, CDR2 FRNRAP. V lost 3 bases, J lost 6 bases, and 12 bases lay in between. The CDR3 length is 14 residues. CDR3 nucleotide sequence: TGTGCTAGTGGTTTCGTCCAGGGTAGTCAGCCCCAGCATTTT. Encoded protein: CASGFVQGSQPQHF.

In this sample, this clone turned up once. The V gene is TRBV6-1, the J gene TRBJ2-1; 7 nucleotides match TRBD1. CDR1 and CDR2 (germline): MNHNS, SASEGT. The CDR3 consists of 16 residues. V lost 2 bases to trimming and J lost 10 bases; unmatched junction nucleotides: 14. CDR3 sequence: CASSERTGQRFWEQFF. CDR3 bases: TGTGCCAGCAGTGAAAGGACGGGACAGAGGTTCTGGGAGCAGTTCTTC.

The gene calls are TRBV5-1 and TRBJ1-1; 7 nucleotides agree with TRBD1. The V and J ends lost 4 bases and 0 bases, in that order; junction bases with no gene match: 9. Germline CDR1 is SGHRS and CDR2 is YFSETQ. The CDR3 has 16 amino acids. CDR3 in amino acids: CASSPRQGGVNTEAFF. The CDR3 DNA is TGCGCCAGCAGCCCTAGACAGGGAGGTGTGAACACTGAAGCTTTCTTT.

V is TRBV7-7 and J is TRBJ1-3, with 7 bases lining up with TRBD1. Looked up from germline, CDR1 is SSHAT and CDR2 is FNYEAQ (reference sequence). The CDR3 sequence is 15 residues long. J gave up 8 bases and V 11 bases, and 18 bases lay outside the gene matches. The CDR3 DNA reads as TGTGCCGTCGCGCGGGTTGAGGGGGCGTGGGACACCATATATTTT. Protein sequence: CAVARVEGAWDTIYF.

The sample holds one count of this clone. The gene calls are TRBV5-1 and TRBJ2-7; 7 bases map to TRBD2. The J segment lost 6 bases and the V segment lost 7 bases, leaving 7 bases of the junction unmatched. Germline V gene data show CDR1 as SGHRS and CDR2 as YFSETQ. CDR3 length: 12 residues. CDR3 nucleotide sequence: TGCGCCAGCTACCTCGGCGGGGGCGAGCAGTACTTC. This gives the protein CASYLGGGEQYF.

The chain uses TRBV2 and TRBJ2-2, with D maybe TRBD2 (6 bases). CDR1 is SNHLY, CDR2 FYNNEI, per germline. The V gene lost 1 base and the J gene lost 4 bases, with 13 bases spanning the gap. The CDR3 extends over 16 amino acids. The CDR3 nucleotides read TGTGCCAGCAGTGAAGGGTATGGGGGGAGCACCGGGGAGCTGTTTTTT. Protein: CASSEGYGGSTGELFF.

V usage is TRBV10-3 and J usage is TRBJ2-1; 7 bases align to TRBD2. Per germline, CDR1 ENHRY and CDR2 SYGVKD. J lost 6 bases, V lost 2 bases, and 7 bases had no gene match. The CDR3 has 15 amino acids. CDR3 region: CAISEGAGIINEQFF. CDR3 in DNA: TGTGCCATCAGTGAGGGAGCGGGGATTATCAATGAGCAGTTCTTC.

CDR3 region: CAISLSGDEQYF. DNA of the CDR3: TGTGCCATCAGCCTCAGCGGCGACGAGCAGTACTTC. V gene TRBV10-3 combines with J gene TRBJ2-7, with D tentatively TRBD2 (5 bases). Per germline, CDR1 ENHRY and CDR2 SYGVKD. This CDR3 comprises 12 residues. V was shortened by 6 bases and J by 5 bases, with 11 bases between the two germline ends.

This clone appeared once. The V call is TRBV5-1, the J call TRBJ1-4; 7 nucleotides line up with TRBD1. CDR3 length: 14 amino acids. The germline gives CDR1 SGHRS, CDR2 YFSETQ. V was clipped by 2 bases and J by 9 bases; unmatched bases: 7. CDR3 amino acids: CASSLGQEPKKLFF. The DNA of the CDR3 is TGCGCCAGCAGCTTAGGACAGGAGCCAAAAAAACTGTTTTTT.

The V call is TRBV6-1, the J call TRBJ2-2; D is perhaps TRBD1 (5 bases). From germline, CDR1 is MNHNS and CDR2 SASEGT. Between the trimmed V and J ends, which lost 2 bases and 6 bases, there was a span of 10 bases. This CDR3 is built from 14 residues. CDR3 in DNA: TGTGCCAGCAGTGAAACTACCAGGGCCGGGGAGCTGTTTTTT. This sequence encodes CASSETTRAGELFF.

Written as DNA, the CDR3 is TGTGCCAGCATCCCGCCCCCGGGGGGGCCTGGGAATGAGCAGTTCTTC. Translating it yields CASIPPPGGPGNEQFF. The chain uses TRBV28 and TRBJ2-1; TRBD2 matches 8 bases. Losses at the gene ends were 7 bases for V and 7 bases for J; bases not matched to a gene: 15. CDR1 is MDHEN, CDR2 SYDVKM, per germline. The CDR3 consists of 16 residues.

This chain links TRBV7-9 with TRBJ1-2, with a possible D match to TRBD1 (6 bases). This CDR3 contains 14 residues. The V and J ends lost 1 base and 8 bases respectively, with 14 bases between them. In germline, CDR1 is SEHNR, CDR2 FQNEAQ (reference sequence). Written as DNA, the CDR3 is TGTGCCAGCAGCTTAGGTCACAGGGTTGGGGGCTACACCTTC. Its protein product is CASSLGHRVGGYTF.

This sequence joins TRBV11-1 and TRBJ2-5, with 9 bases matching TRBD1. V shed 3 bases, J shed 7 bases, and the junction held 3 bases outside the gene matches. The length of the CDR3 is 13 residues. CDR1 and CDR2 (germline): SGHAT, FQDESV (reference sequence). CDR3 amino acids: CASSFRQGGTQYF. CDR3 in DNA: TGTGCCAGCAGCTTTAGACAGGGGGGGACCCAGTACTTC.

The V gene is TRBV6-5, the J gene TRBJ1-5; perhaps TRBD1 as D (6 bases). V was clipped by 2 bases and J by 5 bases, with 13 bases between them. Per the germline V gene, CDR1 is MNHEY and CDR2 is SVGAGI. The length of the CDR3 is 15 residues. CDR3 bases: TGTGCCAGCAGTTACGGGGGACACCGTCATCAGCCCCAGCATTTT. It encodes CASSYGGHRHQPQHF.